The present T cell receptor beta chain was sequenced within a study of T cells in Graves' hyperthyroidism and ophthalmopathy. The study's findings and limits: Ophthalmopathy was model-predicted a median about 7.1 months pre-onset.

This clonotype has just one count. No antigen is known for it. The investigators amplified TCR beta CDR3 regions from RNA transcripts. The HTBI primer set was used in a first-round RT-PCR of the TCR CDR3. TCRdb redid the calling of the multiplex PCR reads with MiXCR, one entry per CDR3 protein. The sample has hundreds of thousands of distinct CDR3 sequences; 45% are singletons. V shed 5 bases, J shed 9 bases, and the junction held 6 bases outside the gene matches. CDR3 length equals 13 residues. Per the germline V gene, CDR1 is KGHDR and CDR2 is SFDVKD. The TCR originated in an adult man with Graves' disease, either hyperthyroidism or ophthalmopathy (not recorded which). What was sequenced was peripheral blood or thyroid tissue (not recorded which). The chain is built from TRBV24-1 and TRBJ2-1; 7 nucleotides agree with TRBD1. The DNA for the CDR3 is TGTGCCACCAGTGTGACAGGGAAGTCTGAGCAGTTCTTC. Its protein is CATSVTGKSEQFF.